One sample yielded the 2 T cell receptor beta chains listed below, sequenced in a study of T cells in Graves' hyperthyroidism and ophthalmopathy. TCR beta CDR3 sequences were amplified from RNA transcripts. Researchers ran a first-round RT-PCR on the TCR CDR3 using the HTBI primer set. MiXCR was run by TCRdb on the multiplex PCR reads, yielding one entry per CDR3 protein. The data show 350,000 to 400,000 distinct CDR3 sequences, about 15% seen once. Specimen: blood. The receptors here all came from a woman under 40 with Graves' hyperthyroidism.

This clonotype was counted a few times. Its ends do not fully match the called genes, so a read error is possible. The genes are TRBV7-9 and TRBJ2-3; D gene ambiguous. The CDR3 runs to 18 residues. The germline CDR1 and CDR2 sequences are SEHNR and FQNEAQ (reference sequence). The CDR3 DNA reads TGTACCAGCAGCTTTATCTGGACGGGTCGATCTAGCACAGATACGCAGTATTTT. Translation gives CTSSFIWTGRSSTDTQYF.

As for this clonotype: With a much larger clone just one base away, this may be a read error. In DNA, the CDR3 is TGTGCCAGCTCACGGGGCAGCCCTCAGGAGACCCAGTACTTC. Translation: CASSRGSPQETQYF. The chain couples TRBV18 to TRBJ2-5, with D tentatively TRBD1 (5 bases). Trimming cost V 4 bases and J 5 bases, with 14 bases left between them. This CDR3 comprises 14 residues. Germline loops: CDR1 KGHSH, CDR2 LQKENI.